This passage covers 3 T cell receptor beta chains from one sample sequenced in a study of shared clonotypes between healthy human individuals. This table comes from immunoSEQ multiplex PCR, and its TCRdb copy is limited to in-frame clones, with some not included. The table records approximately 500,000 clones, 95% to 97% of them present only once. The sequenced sample consisted of naive CD4+ T cells sorted from blood. Subset reported: CD45RA+ positively selected. The receptors shown here come from a woman in her 30s in good health.

This sequence joins TRBV30 and TRBJ1-5; D call uncertain. V was cut by 3 bases and J by 2 bases, with 11 bases left in between. The germline V gene has CDR1 GTSNPN and CDR2 SVGIG (reference sequence). CDR3 length equals 14 residues. The CDR3 DNA reads as TGTGCCTGGAGGGGAGCCGGGGGCAATCAGCCCCAGCATTTT. Encoded protein: CAWRGAGGNQPQHF. The full variable domain, in which reference TRBV30 and TRBJ1-5 provide the parts outside the CDR3, is SQTIHQWPATLVQPVGSPLSLECTVEGTSNPNLYWYRQAAGRGLQLLFYSVGIGQISSEVPQNLSASRPQDRQFILSSKKLLLSDSGFYLCAWRGAGGNQPQHFGDGTRLSIL.

The chain is built from TRBV2 and TRBJ2-3; D is unresolved. CDR1 and CDR2 (germline): SNHLY, FYNNEI. CDR3 length equals 14 residues. The V and J ends lost 10 bases and 6 bases respectively, with 20 bases between them. CDR3 nucleotides: TGTGCCACCAGCTTAAACTCACGATGGGATACGCAGTATTTT. As protein: CATSLNSRWDTQYF.

The chain links TRBV7-2 to TRBJ2-1; D call uncertain. Trimming stripped 2 bases from V and 9 bases from J, with 14 bases between. CDR3 length: 14 residues. The V gene's germline CDR1 is SGHTA and CDR2 FQGNSA. The CDR3 protein is CASSLMGTSTEQFF. The CDR3, as DNA: TGTGCCAGCAGCTTAATGGGAACCTCAACTGAGCAGTTCTTC.